This note documents a single TCR beta chain sequence. Its antigen is undetermined. The sample comes from a study of CD8 T cells in Susac syndrome. Overall study results and limits: Regarding the TCR sequencing and HLA analysis, the study admitted that a relatively small number of individuals were involved.

Controls were drawn from healthy donors and were matched for age and sex. Random-hexamer reverse transcription was applied to about 0.45 to 1 ug RNA. Amplification of TCR beta CDR3 across 54 Vbeta and 13 Jbeta was performed with immunoSEQ multiplex PCR. One entry per CDR3 protein results from TCRdb running MiXCR on the immunoSEQ multiplex PCR reads. The sample lists about 110,000 distinct CDR3 sequences; roughly 96% were seen once. V gave up 8 bases and J gave up 8 bases, with 18 bases separating them. Per germline, CDR1 SNHLY and CDR2 FYNNEI. This CDR3 comprises 13 residues. The chain uses TRBV2 and TRBJ1-2; possible D gene TRBD1, 6 bases. The source material was CD4+ T cells from PBMCs. The receptor's source is a human donor in good health. Here the CDR3 DNA reads TGTGCCAGCGATAGGGGGGGCCAGGGGGGCTACACCTTC. It is translated as CASDRGGQGGYTF.